This T cell receptor (beta chain) came from a study of OX40 agonist ivuxolimab in advanced cancers. Sequencing was performed with immunoSEQ multiplex PCR; in TCRdb, only in-frame clones are kept and a portion is missing. The sample lists approximately 100,000 clones, 75% to 95% occurring once. This CDR3 region has 15 residues. V was trimmed by 4 bases and J by 5 bases, leaving 17 bases between them. Germline CDR1 MDHEN, CDR2 SYDVKM. General observations from the study: At doses 0.1 to 3.0 mg/kg, CD4+ and CD8+ clones expanded.

On this clone: What it binds is not known.

This TCR was sampled from an adult with an advanced solid tumor such as melanoma, head and neck, liver or kidney cancer. Sequences were derived from CD4+ or CD8+ T cells sorted from blood, sampled in a trial of the OX40 agonist ivuxolimab. The V gene is TRBV28, the J gene TRBJ1-1; D is unresolved. CDR3 DNA: TGTGCCAGCAGTTCTGCAACGCCAGGACGGACTGAAGCTTTCTTT. It specifies CASSSATPGRTEAFF.